This TCR beta chain was identified in a study of blood T cell repertoires in COVID-19 (dated by TCRdb to the early 2020s). Describing the broader study: The collaborator samples originated in the United States, Italy and Spain and spanned the acute and convalescent phases of COVID-19. The samples were drawn from two sources: the first 160 participants of the ongoing ImmuneRACE study, and 950 to 1,500 subjects contributed by 6 global collaborators. Where available, HLA class I and class II types were obtained from metadata supplied by the sample provider rather than from assay-based typing. The repertoires were made available in a free public database intended to serve as a resource for research on the immune response to SARS-CoV-2. Subjects who had been exposed to COVID-19, were actively infected with it, or had recovered from it provided the deeply sampled blood TCRbeta repertoires that made up the dataset. A de-identified subject ID, COVID-19 status, age in years and sex were almost always included in the sample metadata. The prospective study material was composed of cDNA or gDNA derived from T cells, B-cell-depleted T cells, or PBMCs.

The V end gives up 5 bases and the J end 4 bases, leaving 13 bases in the junction not matched to a gene. For CDR1 and CDR2, the germline V gene lists SGHVS and FQNEAQ. There are 17 amino acids in the CDR3, from cysteine to phenylalanine inclusive. This entry keeps only the CDR3 DNA: 51 bases, framed from base 1. The immunoSEQ Assay, a bias-controlled multiplex PCR, was used to amplify TCRbeta CDR3 regions from genomic DNA. Turning to the authors' computational methods: The number of nucleated cells in each sample was estimated from the amplification of reference gene primers within the assay. To quantify the absolute abundance of each unique TCRbeta CDR3 rearrangement, sequence reads were collapsed and filtered. For each sample, productive Simpson clonality was calculated as the square root of Simpson's diversity index across productive rearrangements. The clones in this table, taken by TCRdb from immuneACCESS, are in-frame only. Not every clone is retained; where verified, under half of the shortfall comes from an unresolved V gene, and the cause of the rest is unknown. The DNA gave D and trimming, while V, J and clone size come from that table. This sample comprises roughly 300,000 clones, roughly 87% of them detected only once. The ten largest clones represent approximately 0.93% of the sample.

In the prospective study, participants were roughly 18 to 90 years old, resided in 24 geographic areas of the United States, and were enrolled through a virtual design. In the prospective study, participants were assigned to cohorts based on the clinical history participants reported in a screening survey and a study questionnaire. ImmuneRACE Cohort 3 recovered participants were defined by two consecutive negative NP/OP PCR tests, healthcare professional clearance, or symptom resolution. In the prospective study, whole blood, serum and a nasopharyngeal or oropharyngeal swab were collected from each participant by mobile phlebotomists. Participants in the prospective study had the option to provide additional blood draws and questionnaires over a 2-month period. Before DNA extraction, blood samples from the prospective study were shipped at room temperature or frozen. The full study reports these points: Clinical and demographic metadata were provided uncurated, with the amount varying by source and participant.

To note about this clone: The target of this receptor is not known. Base qualities are not at hand, and no much larger clone is one base apart.

This TCR came from a woman in her twenties or thirties who had recovered from COVID-19. The rearranged segments are TRBV7-8 and TRBJ2-2, with TRBD1 identical over 7 junction bases. Sequences were obtained from PBMCs or T cells enriched from blood (not recorded which). The DNA reads TGTGCCAGCAGCCCGGTAAGGGACAGAATCTTCACCGGGGAGCTGTTTTTT. Protein translation: CASSPVRDRIFTGELFF. The CDR3 plus the reference TRBV7-8 and TRBJ2-2 genes for the other parts give the full variable domain: GAGVSQSPRYKVAKRGQDVALRCDPISGHVSLFWYQQALGQGPEFLTYFQNEAQLDKSGLPSDRFFAERPEGSVSTLKIQRTQQEDSAVYLCASSPVRDRIFTGELFFGEGSRLTVL.